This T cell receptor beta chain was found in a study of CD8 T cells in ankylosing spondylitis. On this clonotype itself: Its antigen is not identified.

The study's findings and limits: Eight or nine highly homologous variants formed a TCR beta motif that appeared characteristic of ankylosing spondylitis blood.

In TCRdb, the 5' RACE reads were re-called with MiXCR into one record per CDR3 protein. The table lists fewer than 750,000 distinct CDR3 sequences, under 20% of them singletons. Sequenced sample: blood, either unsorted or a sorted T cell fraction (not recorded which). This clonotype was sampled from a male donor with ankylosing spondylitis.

The CDR3 DNA follows: TGTGCCAGCTCACGGGGACTCTCGACCGACTCCTACGAGCAGTACTTC. This codes for CASSRGLSTDSYEQYF. The chain employs TRBV18 and TRBJ2-7; D perhaps matches TRBD2 (6 bases). The length of the CDR3 is 16 residues. CDR1 is KGHSH and CDR2 is LQKENI in the germline V gene. Trimming left V 4 bases short and J 0 bases short, with 16 bases between.